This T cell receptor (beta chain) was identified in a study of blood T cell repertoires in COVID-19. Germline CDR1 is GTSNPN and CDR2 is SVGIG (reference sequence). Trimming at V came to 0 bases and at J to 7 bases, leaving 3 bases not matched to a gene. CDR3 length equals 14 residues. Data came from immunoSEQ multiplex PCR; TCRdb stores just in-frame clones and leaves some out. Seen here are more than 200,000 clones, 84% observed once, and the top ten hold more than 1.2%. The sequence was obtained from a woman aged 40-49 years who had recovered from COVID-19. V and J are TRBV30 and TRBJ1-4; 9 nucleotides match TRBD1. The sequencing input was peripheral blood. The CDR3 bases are TGTGCCTGGAGTGTCGGACAGGGGACTGAAAAACTGTTTTTT. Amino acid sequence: CAWSVGQGTEKLFF.